The 15 T cell receptor beta chains below were found in one sample sequenced in a study of blood T cell repertoires in COVID-19. Generated by immunoSEQ multiplex PCR, the TCRdb table keeps only in-frame clones and is missing some. This sample carries about 280,000 clones, 85% of them seen once, and the ten largest clones take roughly 5.3%. Specimen: peripheral blood. All receptors derive from a man in his fifties with active or convalescent COVID-19.

The chain carries TRBV11-2 and TRBJ2-3; a possible D gene is TRBD2 (6 bases). Per the germline V gene, CDR1 is SGHAT and CDR2 is FQNNGV. This CDR3 spans 17 amino acids. The V and J ends lost 1 base and 1 base respectively, with 15 bases between them. DNA of the CDR3: TGTGCCAGCAGCTTAGCTGTGACGGGAGTGGGCACAGATACGCAGTATTTT. Amino acids: CASSLAVTGVGTDTQYF. Supplemented by reference TRBV11-2 and TRBJ2-3, the full variable domain reads EAGVAQSPRYKIIEKRQSVAFWCNPISGHATLYWYQQILGQGPKLLIQFQNNGVVDDSQLPKDRFSAERLKGVDSTLKIQPAKLEDSAVYLCASSLAVTGVGTDTQYFGPGTRLTVL.

The V and J genes are TRBV2 and TRBJ1-1, with a tentative D call TRBD1 (6 bases). CDR3 length: 16 residues. V lost 7 bases and J 1 base, leaving 19 bases between the germline ends. Germline V lookup: CDR1 SNHLY, CDR2 FYNNEI. CDR3 coding DNA: TGTGCCAGCAAGGGGCCGGCAGGGGCGGGGAACACTGAAGCTTTCTTT. This translates into CASKGPAGAGNTEAFF.

The V and J genes are TRBV6-6 and TRBJ2-3; D is possibly TRBD2 (6 bases). V was pared by 11 bases and J by 6 bases, with 18 bases between. Germline V gene data show CDR1 as MNHNY and CDR2 as SVGAGI (reference sequence). The CDR3 extends over 13 amino acids. As DNA, the CDR3 is TGTGCCTGCCGACTAGTCCCGGGGGATACGCAGTATTTT. It specifies CACRLVPGDTQYF.

Only one count was recorded for this clone. J is TRBJ1-2 and V is TRBV7-8; D might be TRBD1 (6 bases). The CDR3 loop spans 14 amino acids. The germline gives CDR1 SGHVS, CDR2 FQNEAQ. V gave up 5 bases and J gave up 3 bases, with 13 bases separating them. The CDR3 region has the DNA TGTGCCAGCAGCCCAGGGGTCGGCGACTATGGCTACACCTTC. It codes for CASSPGVGDYGYTF.

The J gene is TRBJ2-5, the V gene TRBV7-9; unclear D gene. Between the trimmed V and J ends, which lost 0 bases and 9 bases, there was a span of 8 bases. CDR3 length: 12 residues. Germline-derived CDR1 and CDR2 are SEHNR and FQNEAQ (reference sequence). CDR3 sequence (DNA): TGTGCCAGCAGCTTAGCAGCCCCCCCCCAGTACTTC. Translation gives CASSLAAPPQYF.

This clone was counted once. The chain joins TRBV5-1 to TRBJ2-2, with 7 bases matching TRBD2. There are 15 residues in the CDR3. Looked up from germline, CDR1 is SGHRS and CDR2 is YFSETQ. Trimming cost V 1 base and J 6 bases; bases outside gene matches: 6. The CDR3 bases are TGCGCCAGCAGCTTGAGTAGCGGGTCGCCCGGGGAGCTGTTTTTT. Translated, it gives CASSLSSGSPGELFF.

This clone came up once. The CDR3 reads CASSWIQGAGGYTF. The CDR3 region has the DNA TGTGCCAGCAGCTGGATACAGGGGGCGGGAGGCTACACCTTC. The chain recombines TRBV7-9 with TRBJ1-2, with 9 bases lining up with TRBD1. This CDR3 has 14 amino acids. After removal of 4 bases from V and 8 bases from J, the junction contained 8 bases not matched to a gene. The germline CDR1 and CDR2 sequences are SEHNR and FQNEAQ (reference sequence).

The chain carries TRBV2 and TRBJ1-3, with 7 bases aligning to TRBD1. CDR1 and CDR2 from the germline V gene are SNHLY and FYNNEI. V lost 6 bases to trimming and J lost 0 bases; unmatched junction nucleotides: 5. CDR3 length: 15 residues. CDR3 sequence reads: CASRTGLNSGNTIYF. CDR3 DNA: TGTGCCAGCAGGACAGGGCTAAACTCTGGAAACACCATATATTTT.

The chain is built from TRBV28 and TRBJ2-7; 8 positions match TRBD1. The CDR3 runs to 13 residues. The germline CDR1 and CDR2 sequences are MDHEN and SYDVKM. V was pared by 6 bases and J by 6 bases, with 7 bases of the junction left unmatched. The CDR3 is CASSPGQGGEQYF. The CDR3 nucleotides read TGTGCCAGCAGCCCAGGACAGGGTGGCGAGCAGTACTTC.

The chain links TRBV7-2 to TRBJ2-7, with TRBD2 as a possible D gene (7 bases). The germline gives CDR1 SGHTA, CDR2 FQGNSA. This CDR3 contains 14 residues. V shed 5 bases and J shed 4 bases, with 15 bases lying between them. CDR3: CASSVGGGRYEQYF. The CDR3 coding sequence is TGTGCCAGCAGCGTTGGGGGGGGCAGGTACGAGCAGTACTTC.

This clone was seen a few times. V and J are TRBV19 and TRBJ1-2; 9 nucleotides align to TRBD1. The germline V gene has CDR1 LNHDA and CDR2 SQIVND (reference sequence). The trim removed 9 bases at V and 8 bases at J, leaving 10 bases unmatched. The CDR3 covers 13 residues. The CDR3 bases are TGTGCCAGCACTATTACAGGGGGCGGAGGCTACACCTTC. This gives the protein CASTITGGGGYTF.

The chain couples TRBV10-3 to TRBJ2-5, with 8 bases aligning to TRBD2. Trimming took 8 bases from V and 1 from J; bases not matched to a gene: 9. This CDR3 is built from 15 residues. Germline assignment: CDR1 ENHRY and CDR2 SYGVKD. The CDR3 protein is CAIAPTSGLQETQYF. CDR3 in DNA: TGTGCCATCGCGCCTACTAGCGGACTCCAAGAGACCCAGTACTTC.

The J gene is TRBJ2-1, the V gene TRBV5-1; 7 bases map to TRBD2. The CDR3 covers 16 residues. Germline V CDR1 and CDR2: SGHRS, YFSETQ. The ends lost 0 bases at V and 1 base at J; junction bases unmatched: 4. The CDR3 sequence is CASSLDRRESYNEQFF. CDR3 coding DNA: TGCGCCAGCAGCTTGGATAGGCGGGAGTCCTACAATGAGCAGTTCTTC. Full variable domain (remainder filled in from reference TRBV5-1 and TRBJ2-1): KAGVTQTPRYLIKTRGQQVTLSCSPISGHRSVSWYQQTPGQGLQFLFEYFSETQRNKGNFPGRFSGRQFSNSRSEMNVSTLELGDSALYLCASSLDRRESYNEQFFGPGTRLTVL.

The genes are TRBV7-8 and TRBJ2-6, with D tentatively TRBD2 (6 bases). The germline CDR1 and CDR2 sequences are SGHVS and FQNEAQ. Trimming cost V 5 bases and J 2 bases, with 16 bases left between them. The CDR3 length is 17 residues. The CDR3 nucleotides are TGTGCCAGCAGCGCCGTCCGGGGGAAGGCTGGGGCCAACGTCCTGACTTTC. As protein: CASSAVRGKAGANVLTF.

This clone appeared a few times. The junction departs from the called germline gene at one end, perhaps through a read error. The rearrangement uses TRBV7-7 and TRBJ2-1, with 7 bases identical to TRBD2. From germline, CDR1 is SSHAT and CDR2 FNYEAQ (reference sequence). This CDR3 comprises 17 residues. In DNA form, the CDR3 reads TGTGCTAGCAGCTTAGCGCCCCGCGGGAGAGGGTACAATGAGCAGTTCTTC. Translated, it gives CASSLAPRGRGYNEQFF.